The rows below give T cell receptor beta chains drawn from one sample of a study of graft-versus-host responses after intestinal transplantation. Clones were sequenced by immunoSEQ multiplex PCR, and TCRdb holds only the in-frame ones, with some missing. The sample contains around 97,000 clones, around 92% of which appear only once. Their antigens remain unidentified. This specimen was unstimulated CD4+ T cells sorted from spleen or lymph node cells, taken before transplant. The receptors stem from a human donor who was the organ donor for an intestinal transplant. CDR3s include the opening cysteine and the closing phenylalanine or tryptophan. A D gene is named only where the DNA matches it firmly. Not every row has a clone size; where given, it reads once, few, many or a size class.

TRBV9	TRBD2	.	TRBJ2-1	CASSSSAGVLYNEQFF	TGTGCCAGCAGCTCGTCAGCGGGGGTCCTCTACAATGAGCAGTTCTTC
TRBV4-2	.	.	TRBJ1-1	CASSQDQTNPEAFF	TGTGCCAGCAGCCAAGACCAGACAAATCCCGAAGCTTTCTTT
TRBV2	TRBD2	.	TRBJ2-6	CASSELASGVTGANVLTF	TGTGCCAGCAGTGAGTTGGCTAGCGGGGTAACTGGGGCCAACGTCCTGACTTTC
TRBV2	.	few	TRBJ1-4	CASSEPGEKLFF	TGTGCCAGCAGTGAACCGGGTGAAAAACTGTTTTTT
TRBV5-4	.	.	TRBJ1-2	CASSWDTNYGYTF	TGTGCCAGCAGCTGGGACACTAACTATGGCTACACCTTC
TRBV4-1	.	.	TRBJ2-7	CASSQDSGREVSEQYF	TGCGCCAGCAGCCAAGATTCTGGCAGGGAAGTTAGCGAGCAGTACTTC
TRBV7-9	TRBD2	.	TRBJ2-3	CASSFRPGLASTDTQYF	TGTGCCAGCAGCTTTCGACCGGGACTAGCGAGCACAGATACGCAGTATTTT
TRBV10-2	TRBD2	.	TRBJ2-3	CASSESPRVAGGADTQYF	TGCGCCAGCAGTGAGTCCCCCCGAGTAGCGGGGGGCGCGGATACGCAGTATTTT
TRBV6-4	.	.	TRBJ2-5	CASHSPQYF	TGTGCCAGCCATAGTCCCCAGTACTTC
TRBV7-9	.	.	TRBJ2-2	CASSLYPRNTGELFF	TGTGCCAGCAGCTTGTACCCTAGGAACACCGGGGAGCTGTTTTTT
TRBV4-2	TRBD1	once	TRBJ2-7	CASSQGTGGHEQYF	TGTGCCAGCAGCCAAGGGACAGGGGGCCACGAGCAGTACTTC
TRBV28	.	.	TRBJ1-6	CASTAFVNRANSPLHF	TGTGCCAGCACCGCCTTTGTGAACAGGGCTAATTCACCCCTCCACTTT
TRBV6-1	TRBD2	.	TRBJ2-1	CASSPLLAGGEQFF	TGTGCCAGCAGTCCCCTTTTAGCGGGTGGTGAGCAGTTCTTC
TRBV18	.	.	TRBJ2-6	CASSPLSRAGANVLTF	TGTGCCAGCTCACCACTATCTAGAGCTGGGGCCAACGTCCTGACTTTC
TRBV5-1	.	.	TRBJ2-3	CASSFLTDTQYF	TGCGCCAGCAGCTTTCTCACAGATACGCAGTATTTT
TRBV29-1	TRBD1	.	TRBJ2-5	CSATPGTGIGETQYF	TGCAGCGCAACTCCCGGGACAGGGATCGGAGAGACCCAGTACTTC
TRBV30	TRBD1	.	TRBJ2-6	CAWSASIQQGAGGANVLTF	TGTGCCTGGAGTGCCTCAATCCAACAGGGGGCGGGCGGGGCCAACGTCCTGACTTTC
TRBV15	TRBD1	.	TRBJ2-7	CATSRSGTGQYEQYF	TGTGCCACCAGCAGATCCGGGACAGGTCAATACGAGCAGTACTTC
TRBV5-5	TRBD2	.	TRBJ2-7	CASSLGRGGSYEQYF	TGTGCCAGCAGCTTGGGGCGGGGGGGCTCCTACGAGCAGTACTTC
TRBV19	TRBD1	.	TRBJ1-5	CASRRTGGSQPQHF	TGTGCCAGTAGACGGACAGGGGGTAGTCAGCCCCAGCATTTT
TRBV4-2	.	.	TRBJ2-3	CASSYSGLTDTQYF	TGTGCCAGCAGCTACTCTGGGCTGACAGATACGCAGTATTTT
TRBV4-1	.	.	TRBJ1-3	CASSQDWPAGNTIYF	TGCGCCAGCAGCCAAGATTGGCCTGCTGGAAACACCATATATTTT
TRBV7-6	.	.	TRBJ2-3	CASSNSPTDTQYF	TGTGCCAGCAGCAACAGTCCCACAGATACGCAGTATTTT
TRBV28	.	.	TRBJ1-4	CATGGFGEKLFF	TGTGCCACCGGGGGTTTCGGGGAAAAACTGTTTTTT
TRBV6-5	TRBD1	once	TRBJ1-6	CASSYSGTGFNSPLHF	TGTGCCAGCAGTTACTCTGGGACAGGCTTCAATTCACCCCTCCACTTT
TRBV6-1	TRBD1	.	TRBJ2-7	CASLPGGLFEQYF	TGTGCCAGCTTGCCAGGGGGTCTGTTCGAGCAGTACTTC
TRBV7-2	.	.	TRBJ1-1	CASSLEGVTEAFF	TGTGCCAGCAGCTTAGAGGGGGTCACTGAAGCTTTCTTT
TRBV2	.	.	TRBJ1-2	CASSESQVLSGYTF	TGTGCCAGCAGTGAGTCCCAGGTCCTGTCTGGCTACACCTTC
TRBV5-4	.	once	TRBJ2-5	CASSPSPQETQYF	TGTGCCAGCAGCCCGAGCCCCCAAGAGACCCAGTACTTC
TRBV9	TRBD1	.	TRBJ2-7	CASSRGGPYEQYF	TGTGCCAGCAGCAGAGGGGGCCCCTACGAGCAGTACTTC
TRBV4-2	TRBD2	.	TRBJ2-1	CASGAGGSLNEQFF	TGTGCCAGCGGTGCGGGGGGGAGCCTCAATGAGCAGTTCTTC
TRBV19	TRBD1	.	TRBJ2-1	CASSITDRESEQFF	TGTGCCAGTAGTATTACGGACAGGGAGAGTGAGCAGTTCTTC
TRBV11-2	.	few	TRBJ1-6	CASSLSEGSHSPLHF	TGTGCCAGCAGCTTATCGGAGGGGTCGCATTCACCCCTCCACTTT
TRBV7-2	TRBD2	once	TRBJ2-5	CASSLGLAGGAQETQYF	TGTGCCAGCAGCTTGGGACTAGCGGGGGGGGCTCAAGAGACCCAGTACTTC
TRBV7-6	.	.	TRBJ2-2	CASSLLLDKNTGELFF	TGTGCCAGCAGCTTATTGTTGGACAAGAACACCGGGGAGCTGTTTTTT
TRBV18	.	once	TRBJ2-7	CASSLTQGFDEQYF	TGTGCCAGCTCCCTAACCCAGGGTTTCGACGAGCAGTACTTC
TRBV6-6	TRBD1	.	TRBJ1-1	CASSYSNRGTEAFF	TGTGCCAGCAGTTACTCGAACAGGGGAACTGAAGCTTTCTTT
TRBV7-6	TRBD1	.	TRBJ2-5	CASSPGTGQETQYF	TGTGCCAGCAGCCCTGGGACAGGACAAGAGACCCAGTACTTC
TRBV28	TRBD1	.	TRBJ1-5	CASSLRDRGNQPQHF	TGTGCCAGCAGTTTAAGGGACAGGGGCAATCAGCCCCAGCATTTT
TRBV7-9	TRBD1	.	TRBJ2-5	CASSPRQGAKGTQYF	TGTGCCAGCAGCCCCCGACAGGGGGCGAAGGGGACCCAGTACTTC
TRBV7-2	TRBD2	.	TRBJ2-5	CASSYGTSGEETQYF	TGTGCCAGCAGCTATGGGACTAGCGGGGAAGAGACCCAGTACTTC
TRBV19	.	.	TRBJ1-2	CASRRSGANYGYTF	TGTGCCAGTAGAAGGAGCGGAGCTAACTATGGCTACACCTTC
TRBV4-1	.	.	TRBJ2-5	CASSQDGAGETQYF	TGCGCCAGCAGCCAAGATGGGGCTGGAGAGACCCAGTACTTC
TRBV9	.	once	TRBJ2-1	CASSVMQGSSYNEQFF	TGTGCCAGCAGCGTAATGCAGGGAAGCTCCTACAATGAGCAGTTCTTC
TRBV7-9	.	.	TRBJ2-3	CASSLRGSRGLTDTQYF	TGTGCCAGCAGCTTAAGGGGGAGCCGAGGGCTCACAGATACGCAGTATTTT
TRBV27	.	.	TRBJ2-3	CASSPGGGQTQYF	TGTGCCAGCAGTCCCGGTGGGGGCCAAACGCAGTATTTT
TRBV5-8	TRBD1	.	TRBJ2-1	CASSPGTGNLHEQFF	TGTGCCAGCAGCCCCGGGACAGGGAATCTCCATGAGCAGTTCTTC
TRBV27	TRBD1	once	TRBJ2-7	CASSYTYGTGGYEQYF	TGTGCCAGCAGTTATACGTACGGGACAGGGGGCTACGAGCAGTACTTC
TRBV5-6	TRBD2	.	TRBJ2-1	CASSLRLAGDYNEQFF	TGTGCCAGCAGCCTCAGACTAGCGGGGGATTACAATGAGCAGTTCTTC
TRBV7-2	.	.	TRBJ1-3	CASSFYAQNTIYF	TGTGCCAGCAGCTTTTACGCACAAAACACCATATATTTT
TRBV6-6	.	.	TRBJ1-2	CAHAPQGTHGYTF	TGTGCACATGCCCCACAGGGAACCCATGGCTACACCTTC
TRBV4-2	.	.	TRBJ1-4	CASSPGDMREKLFF	TGTGCCAGCAGCCCAGGGGACATGAGGGAAAAACTGTTTTTT
TRBV7-9	.	.	TRBJ1-1	CASSLKGGREAFF	TGTGCCAGCAGCTTAAAGGGAGGGCGCGAGGCTTTCTTT
TRBV6-5	.	.	TRBJ2-7	CASSYDYGQIAEQYF	TGTGCCAGCAGTTACGACTACGGACAGATAGCCGAGCAGTACTTC
TRBV2	TRBD1	once	TRBJ1-5	CASSGWGRGLHQPQHF	TGTGCCAGCAGTGGTTGGGGCAGGGGGTTGCATCAGCCCCAGCATTTT